This T cell receptor beta chain appears in the sequencing data of a study of T cells after yellow fever vaccination. General study points: The CD4 compartment and the CD8 compartment contained a small share of clonotypes in common. Bulk-population clonotypes that are abundant could appear as contaminants in FACS-sorted repertoires. A large majority of primary-vaccination clones showed up again after the booster (about 97% CD4, around 90% CD8).

Germline trimming cut 10 bases from V and 4 bases from J; bases unmatched to any gene: 2. The CDR3 is 13 amino acids. Germline CDR1 is ENHRY and CDR2 is SYGVKD. This clonotype was picked up many times. Its antigen is not known. A universal primer site and UMIs were added as TCR cDNA was made by 5'RACE template switching. TCRdb ran MiXCR on the 5' RACE reads and lists one entry per CDR3 protein. Among 60,000 to 85,000 distinct CDR3 sequences, approximately 7% were seen once, and the ten largest hold about a third. The starting material was CD8+ T cells sorted from PBMCs, obtained 4 to 5 days after the first yellow fever vaccination. The sequence derives from a man aged 18-30 years who received the YFV17D yellow fever vaccine. The chain couples TRBV10-3 to TRBJ2-4; TRBD2 matches at 12 bases. DNA for the CDR3: TGTGCCACCGGGACTAGCGGGAAAAACATTCAGTACTTC. Translation gives CATGTSGKNIQYF.